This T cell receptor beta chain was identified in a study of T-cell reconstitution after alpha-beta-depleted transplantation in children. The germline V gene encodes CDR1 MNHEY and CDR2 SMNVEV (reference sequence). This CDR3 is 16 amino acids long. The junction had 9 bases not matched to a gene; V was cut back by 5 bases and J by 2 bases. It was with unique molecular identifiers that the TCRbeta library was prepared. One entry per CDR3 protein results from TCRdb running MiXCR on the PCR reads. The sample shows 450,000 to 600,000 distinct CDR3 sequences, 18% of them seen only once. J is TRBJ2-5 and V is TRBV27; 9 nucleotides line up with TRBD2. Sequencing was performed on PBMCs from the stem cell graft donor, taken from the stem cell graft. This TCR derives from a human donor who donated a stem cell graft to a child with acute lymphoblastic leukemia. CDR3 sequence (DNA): TGTGCCAGCAGTCAGGTAGCGGGAGTTCGGCAAGAGACCCAGTACTTC. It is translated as CASSQVAGVRQETQYF.